The source of this T cell receptor beta chain is a study of radiation and T cells in renal cell carcinoma. General study results and limits: Without pretreatment biopsies, baseline tumor clonotype presence was undetermined. Top tumor clonotypes rose in blood 2 weeks post-radiation, then contracted.

V was pared by 7 bases and J by 4 bases, with 10 bases between. This CDR3 has 12 amino acids. Germline values: CDR1 MNHNS, CDR2 SASEGT. The repertoire was sequenced with immunoSEQ multiplex PCR; TCRdb's copy has only in-frame clones and lacks some. The repertoire holds approximately 110,000 clones, with roughly 80% as singletons. Time point indicated: baseline pretreatment blood. Treatment reported: 15 Gy SBRT to primary tumor, nephrectomy 4 weeks later. After SBRT, blood was collected at 2 and 4 weeks, plus baseline. The tumor was a clear cell renal cell carcinoma. Details on this clone: Its specificity is not known.

This chain uses TRBV6-1 with TRBJ1-2; the D gene is possibly TRBD1 (6 bases). The input for sequencing was blood, taken from a patient whose treatment included radiotherapy and nephrectomy. This clonotype was obtained from a woman aged 55-70 years with renal cell carcinoma. CDR3 loop: CASTRGSYGYTF. CDR3 DNA: TGTGCCAGCACCAGGGGAAGCTATGGCTACACCTTC.